Listed below are T cell receptor beta chains from one sample, sequenced in a study of T cell changes during pregnancy in multiple sclerosis. The assay was immunoSEQ multiplex PCR, and TCRdb's table has in-frame clones only and misses some. The table has about 89,000 clones, approximately 94% seen once. Sample: peripheral blood, taken in the third trimester of pregnancy. The receptors stem from a female donor with multiple sclerosis, enrolled in a pregnancy study. Each CDR3 is given with its conserved first and last residue. The order of the fields is V gene, J gene, CDR3 protein.

>TRBV6-5|TRBJ1-5
CASSLDRASNQPQHF
>TRBV11-2|TRBJ2-4
CASSFAGVAKNIQYF
>TRBV5-4|TRBJ2-3
CASSLAWGLLAGVRTDTQYF
>TRBV2|TRBJ2-5
CASRAEAGGKETQYF
>TRBV5-1|TRBJ2-3
CASSLAGHTDTQYF
>TRBV27|TRBJ2-5
CASSSRASGVQETQYF
>TRBV4-1|TRBJ1-6
CASSQDHPTEYNSPLHF
>TRBV7-2|TRBJ2-1
CASSSRGMGVYPYNEQFF
>TRBV14|TRBJ2-1
CASSQEALNNEQFF
>TRBV6-5|TRBJ2-5
CASSSSGQGGSQYF
>TRBV5-6|TRBJ2-7
CASSTGLWSSYEQYF
>TRBV11-1|TRBJ2-7
CASSLNSGGYEQYF
>TRBV19|TRBJ2-7
CASSPTSGRRYEQYF
>TRBV10-3|TRBJ2-5
CAISEAGTSGYQETQYF
>TRBV19|TRBJ1-2
CASSIDLGQTGETTF
>TRBV28|TRBJ2-1
CASSLSWTSPYYNEQFF
>TRBV9|TRBJ1-5
CASSPRGGAEQPQHF
>TRBV19|TRBJ2-7
CASSRGGQYEQYF
>TRBV27|TRBJ2-2
CASSPPRDLTGELFF
>TRBV21-1|TRBJ2-1
CASSGGDRADEQFF
>TRBV15|TRBJ1-1
CATSREDRLNTEAFF
>TRBV5-4|TRBJ2-5
CASSFLAGGETQYF
>TRBV4-3|TRBJ2-5
CASSQAWTSGREETQYF
>TRBV7-8|TRBJ2-1
CASSSYSSGYNEQFF
>TRBV5-1|TRBJ2-3
CASSDPGLAGFTDTQYF
>TRBV19|TRBJ1-2
CASSINLGTGGRSGYTF
>TRBV7-9|TRBJ2-7
CASSLMGSSYEQYF
>TRBV5-8|TRBJ1-1
CASSTRQGVTEAFF
>TRBV5-8|TRBJ1-5
CASSLGTGLNQPQHF
>TRBV9|TRBJ1-4
CASSARRQDEKLFF
>TRBV6-5|TRBJ2-1
CASSYRQGPYNEQFF
>TRBV5-1|TRBJ2-7
CASSLVPTGTVYEQYF
>TRBV7-9|TRBJ1-4
CASSLADRRSNEKLFF
>TRBV7-2|TRBJ2-5
CASQRQETQYF
>TRBV18|TRBJ2-7
CASSPGAGPTYEQYF
>TRBV9|TRBJ2-3
CASSVGLSGTDTQYF
>TRBV5-6|TRBJ2-3
CASRLKAGDLDTQYF
>TRBV4-2|TRBJ2-1
CASSLEAGVRQNEQFF
>TRBV15|TRBJ1-6
CATSLPLSSYNSPLHF
>TRBV19|TRBJ2-2
CAASWGLESGELFF
>TRBV5-1|TRBJ2-7
CASRLGLASTYEQYF
>TRBV11-2|TRBJ2-2
CASSQRTSGRAGELFF
>TRBV18|TRBJ1-1
CASSLGQGGTEAFF
>TRBV28|TRBJ2-2
CASSSEVGELFF
>TRBV28|TRBJ1-2
CASSSRTGNNYGYTF
>TRBV28|TRBJ1-5
CATDRPYSNQPQHF
>TRBV19|TRBJ2-1
CASSVGQGAYNEQFF
>TRBV18|TRBJ1-2
CASSPSTDGNYGYTF
>TRBV7-2|TRBJ1-1
CASSLTGGAGGNTEAFF
>TRBV27|TRBJ2-1
CAIRTTGLAGADEQFF
>TRBV2|TRBJ2-3
CASSVRLAGGGDTQYF
>TRBV7-6|TRBJ2-5
CASSLRSPETQYF
>TRBV6-1|TRBJ1-1
CASLRQGIAEAFF